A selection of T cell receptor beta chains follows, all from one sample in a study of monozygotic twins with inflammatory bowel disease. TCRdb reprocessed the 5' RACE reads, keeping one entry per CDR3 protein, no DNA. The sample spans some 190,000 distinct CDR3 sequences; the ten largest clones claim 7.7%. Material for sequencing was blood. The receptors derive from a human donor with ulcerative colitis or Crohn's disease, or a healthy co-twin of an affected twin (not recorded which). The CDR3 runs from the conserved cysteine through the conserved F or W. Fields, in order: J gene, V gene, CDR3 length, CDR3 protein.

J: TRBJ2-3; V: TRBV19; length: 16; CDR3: CASSTLAGGLTDTQYF
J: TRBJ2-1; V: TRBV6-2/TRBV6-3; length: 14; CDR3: CASSNPEPYNEQFF
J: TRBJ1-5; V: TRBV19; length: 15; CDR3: CASSSQGIGNQPQHF
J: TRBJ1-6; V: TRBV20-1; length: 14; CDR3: CSAGRGQPNSPLHF
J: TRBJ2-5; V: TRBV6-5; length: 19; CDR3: CASSYSSPRGGRGWETQYF
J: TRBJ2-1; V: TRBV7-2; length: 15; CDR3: CASSLELGFYNEQFF
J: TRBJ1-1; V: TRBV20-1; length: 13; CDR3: CSATNPQGVEAFF
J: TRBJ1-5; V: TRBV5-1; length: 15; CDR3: CASSLGGLSNQPQHF
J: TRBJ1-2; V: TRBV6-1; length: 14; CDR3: CASTPRVGIYGYTF
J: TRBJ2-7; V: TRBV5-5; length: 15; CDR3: CASSPMPIGNYEQYF
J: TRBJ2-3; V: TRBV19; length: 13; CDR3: CASSGLRTDTQYF
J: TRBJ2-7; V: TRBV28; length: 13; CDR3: CASSRRLQSEQYF
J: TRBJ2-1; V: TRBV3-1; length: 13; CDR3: CASSQVGVDEQFF
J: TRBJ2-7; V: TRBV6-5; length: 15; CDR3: CASSYGGGTSYEQYF
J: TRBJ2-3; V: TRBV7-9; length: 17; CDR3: CASSRTTGQTSTDTQYF
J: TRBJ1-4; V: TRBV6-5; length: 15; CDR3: CASSYLGHWNEKLFF
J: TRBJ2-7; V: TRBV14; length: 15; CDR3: CASSPGLAGFYEQYF
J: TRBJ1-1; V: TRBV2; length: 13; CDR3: CASGRTTQAEAFF
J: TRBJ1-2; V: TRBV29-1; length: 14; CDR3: CSVEEWVRTDGYTF
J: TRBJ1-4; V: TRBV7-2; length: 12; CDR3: CASSLGIEKLFF
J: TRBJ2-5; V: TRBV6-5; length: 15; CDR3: CASSPSDYREETQYF
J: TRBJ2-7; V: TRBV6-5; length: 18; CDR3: CASSYSGTGSGITTRQYF
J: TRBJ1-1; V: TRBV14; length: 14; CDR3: CASSHYPTGIEAFF